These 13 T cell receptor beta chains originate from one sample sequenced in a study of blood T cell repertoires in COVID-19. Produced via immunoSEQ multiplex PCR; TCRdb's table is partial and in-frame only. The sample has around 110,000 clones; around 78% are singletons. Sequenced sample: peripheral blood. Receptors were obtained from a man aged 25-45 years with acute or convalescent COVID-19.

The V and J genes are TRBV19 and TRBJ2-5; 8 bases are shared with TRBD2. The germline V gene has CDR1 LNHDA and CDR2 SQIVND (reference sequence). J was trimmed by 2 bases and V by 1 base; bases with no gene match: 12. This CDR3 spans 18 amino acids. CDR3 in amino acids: CASSIVLLAGAPQETQYF. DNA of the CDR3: TGTGCCAGTAGTATAGTTCTCCTAGCGGGTGCTCCGCAAGAGACCCAGTACTTC.

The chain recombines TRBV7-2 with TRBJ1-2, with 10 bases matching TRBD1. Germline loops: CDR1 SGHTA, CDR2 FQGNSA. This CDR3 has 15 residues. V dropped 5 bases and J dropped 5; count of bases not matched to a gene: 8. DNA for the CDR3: TGTGCCAGCAGCCCAGACAGGGGGCAAGGGTATGGCTACACCTTC. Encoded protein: CASSPDRGQGYGYTF.

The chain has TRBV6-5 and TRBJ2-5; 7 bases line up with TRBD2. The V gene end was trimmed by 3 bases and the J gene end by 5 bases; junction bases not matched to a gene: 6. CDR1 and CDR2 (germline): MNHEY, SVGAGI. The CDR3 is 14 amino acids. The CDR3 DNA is TGTGCCAGCAGTTATGGCGGGAGCAGTGAGACCCAGTACTTC. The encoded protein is CASSYGGSSETQYF.

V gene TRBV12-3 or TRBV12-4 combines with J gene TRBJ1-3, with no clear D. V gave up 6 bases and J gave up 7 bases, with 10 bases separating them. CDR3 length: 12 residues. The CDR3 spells CASRQDWNTIYF. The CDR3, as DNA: TGTGCCAGCAGACAAGACTGGAACACCATATATTTT.

CDR3 nucleotides: TGTGCCAGCAGCTTAAGGCTAGACGGGGCAGATACGCAGTATTTT. Protein: CASSLRLDGADTQYF. This chain connects TRBV7-2 to TRBJ2-3; tentative D call: TRBD2 (5 bases). The germline V gene has CDR1 SGHTA and CDR2 FQGNSA. V was trimmed by 2 bases and J by 4 bases, leaving 13 bases between them. CDR3 size: 15 residues.

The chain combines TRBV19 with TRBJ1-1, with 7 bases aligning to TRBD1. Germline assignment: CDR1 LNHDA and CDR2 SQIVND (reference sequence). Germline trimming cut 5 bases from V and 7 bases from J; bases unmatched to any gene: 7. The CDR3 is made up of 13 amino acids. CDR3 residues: CASSSQGGLEAFF. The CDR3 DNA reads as TGTGCCAGTAGTTCCCAAGGGGGCCTTGAAGCTTTCTTT.

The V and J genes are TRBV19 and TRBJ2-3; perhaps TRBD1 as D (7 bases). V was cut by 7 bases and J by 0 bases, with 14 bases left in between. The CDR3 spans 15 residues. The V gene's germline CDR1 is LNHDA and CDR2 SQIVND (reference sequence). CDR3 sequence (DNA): TGTGCCAGTAAGGCCAGGGGGGAAAGCACAGATACGCAGTATTTT. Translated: CASKARGESTDTQYF.

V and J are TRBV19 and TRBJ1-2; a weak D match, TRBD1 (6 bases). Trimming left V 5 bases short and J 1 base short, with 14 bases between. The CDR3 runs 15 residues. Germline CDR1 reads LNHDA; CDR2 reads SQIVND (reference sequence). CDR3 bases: TGTGCCAGTAGTTCGTGGGGGCAGAATAACTATGGCTACACCTTC. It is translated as CASSSWGQNNYGYTF.

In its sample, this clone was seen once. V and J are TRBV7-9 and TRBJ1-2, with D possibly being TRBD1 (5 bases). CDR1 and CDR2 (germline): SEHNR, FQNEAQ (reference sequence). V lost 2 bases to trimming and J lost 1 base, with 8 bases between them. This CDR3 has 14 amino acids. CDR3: CASSLSQGNYGYTF. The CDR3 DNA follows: TGTGCCAGCAGCTTATCTCAGGGTAACTATGGCTACACCTTC.

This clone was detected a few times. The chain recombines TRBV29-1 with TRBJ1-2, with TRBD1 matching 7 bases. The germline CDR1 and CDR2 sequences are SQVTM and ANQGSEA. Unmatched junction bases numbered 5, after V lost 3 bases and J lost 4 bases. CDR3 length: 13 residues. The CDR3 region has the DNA TGCAGCGTTGACTTAGGGGGCCGCTATGGCTACACCTTC. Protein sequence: CSVDLGGRYGYTF.

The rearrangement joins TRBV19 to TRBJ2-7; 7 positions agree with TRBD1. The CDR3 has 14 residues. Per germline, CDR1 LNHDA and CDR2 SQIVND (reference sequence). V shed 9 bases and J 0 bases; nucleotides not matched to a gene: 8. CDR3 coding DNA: TGTGCCAGCATCGGACAGGAGAGCTCCTACGAGCAGTACGTC. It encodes CASIGQESSYEQYV.

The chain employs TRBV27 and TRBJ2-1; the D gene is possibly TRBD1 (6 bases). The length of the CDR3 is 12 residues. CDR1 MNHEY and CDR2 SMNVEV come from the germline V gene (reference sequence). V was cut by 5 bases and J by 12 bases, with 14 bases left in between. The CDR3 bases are TGTGCCAGCAGTCCCATGGGGGCGGGGCAGTTCTTC. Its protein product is CASSPMGAGQFF.

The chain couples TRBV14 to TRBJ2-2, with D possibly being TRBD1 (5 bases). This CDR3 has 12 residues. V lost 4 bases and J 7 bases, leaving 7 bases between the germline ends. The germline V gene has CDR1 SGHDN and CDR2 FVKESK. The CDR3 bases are TGTGCCAGCAGCCCTCAGGGCGGGGAGCTGTTTTTT. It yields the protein CASSPQGGELFF.